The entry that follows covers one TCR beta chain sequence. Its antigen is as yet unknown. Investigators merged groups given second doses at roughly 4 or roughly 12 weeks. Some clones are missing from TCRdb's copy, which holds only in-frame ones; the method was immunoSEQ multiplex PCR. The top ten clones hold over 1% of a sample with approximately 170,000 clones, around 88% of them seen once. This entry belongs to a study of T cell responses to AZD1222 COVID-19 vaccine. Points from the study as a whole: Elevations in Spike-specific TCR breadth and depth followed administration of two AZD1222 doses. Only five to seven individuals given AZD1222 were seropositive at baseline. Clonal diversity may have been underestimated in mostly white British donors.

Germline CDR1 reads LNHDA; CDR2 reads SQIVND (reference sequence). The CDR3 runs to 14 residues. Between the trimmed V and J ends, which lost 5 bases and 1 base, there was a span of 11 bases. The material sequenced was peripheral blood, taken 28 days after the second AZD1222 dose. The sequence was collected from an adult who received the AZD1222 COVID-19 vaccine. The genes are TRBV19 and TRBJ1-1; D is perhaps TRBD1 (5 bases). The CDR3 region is CASSAQGENTEAFF. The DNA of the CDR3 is TGTGCCAGTAGTGCCCAGGGAGAGAACACTGAAGCTTTCTTT.